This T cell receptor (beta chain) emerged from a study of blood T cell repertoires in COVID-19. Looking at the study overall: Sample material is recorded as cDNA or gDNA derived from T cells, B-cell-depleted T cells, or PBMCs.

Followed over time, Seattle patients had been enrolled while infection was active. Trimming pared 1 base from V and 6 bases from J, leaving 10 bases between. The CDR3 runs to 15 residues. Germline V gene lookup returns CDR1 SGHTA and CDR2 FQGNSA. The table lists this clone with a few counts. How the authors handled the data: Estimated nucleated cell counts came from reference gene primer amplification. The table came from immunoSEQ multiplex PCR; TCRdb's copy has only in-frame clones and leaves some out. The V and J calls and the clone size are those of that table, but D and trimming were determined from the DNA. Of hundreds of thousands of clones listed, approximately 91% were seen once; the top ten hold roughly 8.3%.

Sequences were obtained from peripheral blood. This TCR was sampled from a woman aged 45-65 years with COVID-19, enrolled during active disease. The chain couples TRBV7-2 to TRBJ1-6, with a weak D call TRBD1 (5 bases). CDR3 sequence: CASSLVGGGNSPLHF. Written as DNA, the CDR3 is TGTGCCAGCAGCTTAGTGGGGGGTGGTAATTCACCCCTCCACTTT.